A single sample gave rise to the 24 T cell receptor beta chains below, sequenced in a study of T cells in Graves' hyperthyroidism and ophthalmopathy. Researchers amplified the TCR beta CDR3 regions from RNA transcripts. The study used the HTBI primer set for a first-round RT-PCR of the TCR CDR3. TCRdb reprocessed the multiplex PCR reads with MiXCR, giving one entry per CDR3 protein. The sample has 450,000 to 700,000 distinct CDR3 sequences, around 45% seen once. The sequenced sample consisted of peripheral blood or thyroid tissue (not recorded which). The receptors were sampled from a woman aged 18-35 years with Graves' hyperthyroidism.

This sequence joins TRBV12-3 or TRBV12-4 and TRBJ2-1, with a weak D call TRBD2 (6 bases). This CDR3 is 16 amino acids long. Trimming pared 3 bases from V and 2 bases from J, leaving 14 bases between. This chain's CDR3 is CASSLSRRRAYNEQFF. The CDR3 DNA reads TGTGCCAGCAGTTTGTCGAGAAGGAGGGCCTACAATGAGCAGTTCTTC.

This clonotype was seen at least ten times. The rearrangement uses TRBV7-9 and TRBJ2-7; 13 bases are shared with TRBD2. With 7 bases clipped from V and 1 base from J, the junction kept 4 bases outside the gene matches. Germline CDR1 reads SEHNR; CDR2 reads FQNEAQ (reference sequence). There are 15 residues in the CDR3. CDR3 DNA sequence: TGTGCCAGCACCCCGGGACTAGCGGGGTCCTACGAGCAGTACTTC. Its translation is CASTPGLAGSYEQYF.

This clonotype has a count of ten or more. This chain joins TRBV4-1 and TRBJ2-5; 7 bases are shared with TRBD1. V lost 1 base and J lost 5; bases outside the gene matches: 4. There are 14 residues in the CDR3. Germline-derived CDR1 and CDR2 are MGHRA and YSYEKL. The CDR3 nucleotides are TGCGCCAGCAGCCAAGCGACAGGGATGGAGACCCAGTACTTC. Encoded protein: CASSQATGMETQYF.

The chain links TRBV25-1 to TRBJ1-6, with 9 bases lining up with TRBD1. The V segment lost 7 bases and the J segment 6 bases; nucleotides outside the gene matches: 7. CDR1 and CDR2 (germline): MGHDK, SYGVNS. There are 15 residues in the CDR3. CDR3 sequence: CASTFGTGPNSPLHF. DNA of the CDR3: TGTGCCAGCACGTTCGGGACAGGGCCTAATTCACCCCTCCACTTT. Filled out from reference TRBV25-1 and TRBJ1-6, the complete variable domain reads EADIYQTPRYLVIGTGKKITLECSQTMGHDKMYWYQQDPGMELHLIHYSYGVNSTEKGDLSSESTVSRIRTEHFPLTLESARPSHTSQYLCASTFGTGPNSPLHFGNGTRLTVT.

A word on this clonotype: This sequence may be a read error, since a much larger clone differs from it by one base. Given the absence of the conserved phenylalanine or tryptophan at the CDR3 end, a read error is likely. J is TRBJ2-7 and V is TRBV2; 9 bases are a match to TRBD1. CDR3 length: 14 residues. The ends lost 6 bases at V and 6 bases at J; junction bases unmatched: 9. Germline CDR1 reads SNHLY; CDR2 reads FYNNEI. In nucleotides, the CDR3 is TGTGCCAGCAGGAAGGACAGGGGATACTCCGAGCAGTACCTC. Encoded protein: CASRKDRGYSEQYL.

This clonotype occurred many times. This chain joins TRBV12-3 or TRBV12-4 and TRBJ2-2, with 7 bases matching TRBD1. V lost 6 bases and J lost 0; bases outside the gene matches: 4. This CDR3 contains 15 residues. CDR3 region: CASSPRGPNTGELFF. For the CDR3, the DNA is TGTGCCAGCAGCCCTAGGGGGCCGAACACCGGGGAGCTGTTTTTT.

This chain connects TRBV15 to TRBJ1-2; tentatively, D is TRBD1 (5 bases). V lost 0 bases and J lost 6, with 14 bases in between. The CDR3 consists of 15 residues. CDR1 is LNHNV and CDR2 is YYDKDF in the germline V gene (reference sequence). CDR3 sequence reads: CATSREVGVNHGYTF. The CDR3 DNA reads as TGTGCCACCAGCAGAGAAGTAGGGGTCAATCATGGCTACACCTTC.

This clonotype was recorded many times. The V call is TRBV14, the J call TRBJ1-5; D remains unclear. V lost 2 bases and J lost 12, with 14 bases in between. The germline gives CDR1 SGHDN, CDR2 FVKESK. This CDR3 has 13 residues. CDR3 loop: CASSQSSNQCQHF. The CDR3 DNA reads TGTGCCAGCAGCCAAAGTAGCAATCAGTGCCAGCATTTT.

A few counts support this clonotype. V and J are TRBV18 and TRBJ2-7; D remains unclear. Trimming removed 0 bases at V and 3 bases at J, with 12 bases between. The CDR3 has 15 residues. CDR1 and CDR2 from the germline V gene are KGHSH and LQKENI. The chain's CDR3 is CASSPPPSTHYEQYF. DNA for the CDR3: TGTGCCAGCTCACCACCGCCTAGTACCCACTACGAGCAGTACTTC.

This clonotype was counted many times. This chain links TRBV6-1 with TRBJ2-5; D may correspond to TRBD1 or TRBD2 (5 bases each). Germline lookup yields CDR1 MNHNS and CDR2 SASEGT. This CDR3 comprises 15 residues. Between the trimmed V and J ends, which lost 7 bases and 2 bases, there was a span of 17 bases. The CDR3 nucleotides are TGTGCCAGCATTTCTCTCGGGACGGCGCAAGAGACCCAGTACTTC. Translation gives CASISLGTAQETQYF.

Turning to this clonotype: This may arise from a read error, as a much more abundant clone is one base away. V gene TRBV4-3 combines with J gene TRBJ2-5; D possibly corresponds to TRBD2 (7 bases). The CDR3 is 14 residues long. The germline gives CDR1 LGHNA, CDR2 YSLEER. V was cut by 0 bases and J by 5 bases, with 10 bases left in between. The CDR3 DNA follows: TGCGCCAGCAGCCAAGAGGGGGGGCTGGAGACCCAGTACTTC. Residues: CASSQEGGLETQYF.

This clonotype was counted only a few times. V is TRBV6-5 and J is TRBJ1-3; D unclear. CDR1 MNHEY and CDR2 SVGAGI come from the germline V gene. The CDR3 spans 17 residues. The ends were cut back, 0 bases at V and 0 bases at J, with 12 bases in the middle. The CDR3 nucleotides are TGTGCCAGCAGTTACTCGGGCCGGGATAGCTCTGGAAACACCATATATTTT. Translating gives CASSYSGRDSSGNTIYF.

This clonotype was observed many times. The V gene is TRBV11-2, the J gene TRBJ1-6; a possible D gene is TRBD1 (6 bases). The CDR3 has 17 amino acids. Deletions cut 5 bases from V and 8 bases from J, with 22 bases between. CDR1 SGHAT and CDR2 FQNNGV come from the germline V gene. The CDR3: CASSPLAGAMKDSPLHF. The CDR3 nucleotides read TGTGCCAGCAGCCCATTGGCGGGGGCAATGAAGGATTCACCCCTCCACTTT.

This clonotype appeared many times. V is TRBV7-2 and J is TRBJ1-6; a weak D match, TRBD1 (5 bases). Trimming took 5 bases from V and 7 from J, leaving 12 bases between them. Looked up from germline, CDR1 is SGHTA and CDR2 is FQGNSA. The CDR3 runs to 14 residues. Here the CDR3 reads CASSLRDGNSPLHF. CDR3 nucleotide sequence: TGTGCCAGCAGCCTTCGGGACGGCAATTCACCCCTCCACTTT. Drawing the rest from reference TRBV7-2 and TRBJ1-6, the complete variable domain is GAGVSQSPSNKVTEKGKDVELRCDPISGHTALYWYRQSLGQGLEFLIYFQGNSAPDKSGLPSDRFSAERTGGSVSTLTIQRTQQEDSAVYLCASSLRDGNSPLHFGNGTRLTVT.

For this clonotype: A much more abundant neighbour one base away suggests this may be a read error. CDR3 nucleotides: TGCGCCAGCAGCTTGGTCAACCCCGGCGAAAAACTGTTTTTT. Translating gives CASSLVNPGEKLFF. The V and J genes are TRBV5-1 and TRBJ1-4; D is undetermined. CDR3 size: 14 residues. Germline V lookup: CDR1 SGHRS, CDR2 YFSETQ. Deletions cut 0 bases from V and 8 bases from J, with 11 bases between. The variable domain in full, completed from reference TRBV5-1 and TRBJ1-4, reads KAGVTQTPRYLIKTRGQQVTLSCSPISGHRSVSWYQQTPGQGLQFLFEYFSETQRNKGNFPGRFSGRQFSNSRSEMNVSTLELGDSALYLCASSLVNPGEKLFFGSGTQLSVL.

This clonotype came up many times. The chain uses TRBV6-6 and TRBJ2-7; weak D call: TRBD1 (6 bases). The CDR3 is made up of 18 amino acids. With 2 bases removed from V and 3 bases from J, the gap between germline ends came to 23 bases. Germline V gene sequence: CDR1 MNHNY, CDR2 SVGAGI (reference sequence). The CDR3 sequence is CASSYGAYRVRYLYEQYF. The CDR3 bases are TGTGCCAGCAGTTACGGGGCGTACAGGGTTAGGTACCTCTACGAGCAGTACTTC.

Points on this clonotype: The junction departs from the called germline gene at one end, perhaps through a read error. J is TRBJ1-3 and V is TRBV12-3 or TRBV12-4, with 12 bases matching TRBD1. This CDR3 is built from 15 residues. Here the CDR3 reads CASSSPGQGADTVYF. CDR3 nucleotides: TGTGCCAGCAGTTCCCCGGGACAGGGGGCGGACACCGTATATTTT.

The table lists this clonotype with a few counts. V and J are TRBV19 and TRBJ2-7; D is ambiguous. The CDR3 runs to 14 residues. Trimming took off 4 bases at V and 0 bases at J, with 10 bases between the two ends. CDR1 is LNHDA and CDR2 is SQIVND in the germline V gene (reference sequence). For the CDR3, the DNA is TGTGCCAGTAGTACGCCTCGGAGCTCCTACGAGCAGTACTTC. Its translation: CASSTPRSSYEQYF.

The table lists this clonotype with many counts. The CDR3 bases are TGCAGTGCTAGAGCCCTTACAGGGGCGGAAGGCTACACCTTC. As protein: CSARALTGAEGYTF. J is TRBJ1-2 and V is TRBV20-1; 7 bases align to TRBD1. This CDR3 comprises 14 residues. The J segment lost 8 bases and the V segment lost 1 base, leaving 10 bases of the junction unmatched. Germline V CDR1 and CDR2: DFQATT, SNEGSKA (reference sequence).

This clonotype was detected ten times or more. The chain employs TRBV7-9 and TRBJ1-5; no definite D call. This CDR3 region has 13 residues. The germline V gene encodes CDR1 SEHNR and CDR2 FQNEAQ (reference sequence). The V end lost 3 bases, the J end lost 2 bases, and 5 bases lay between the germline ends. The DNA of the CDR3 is TGTGCCAGCAGCTTTATGGGCAATCAGCCCCAGCATTTT. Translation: CASSFMGNQPQHF.

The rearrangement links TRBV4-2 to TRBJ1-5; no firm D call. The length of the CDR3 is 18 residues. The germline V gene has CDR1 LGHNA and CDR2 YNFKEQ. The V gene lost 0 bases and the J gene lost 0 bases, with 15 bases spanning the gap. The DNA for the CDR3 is TGTGCCAGCAGCCAAGAAGGTCCGGAGCAGTATAGCAATCAGCCCCAGCATTTT. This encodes CASSQEGPEQYSNQPQHF.

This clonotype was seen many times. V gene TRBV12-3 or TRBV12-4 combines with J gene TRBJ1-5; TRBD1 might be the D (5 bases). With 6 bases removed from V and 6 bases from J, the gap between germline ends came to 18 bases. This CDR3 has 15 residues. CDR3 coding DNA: TGTGCCAGCAGCAGCGCGATTGGGGGATCTCAGCCCCAGCATTTT. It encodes CASSSAIGGSQPQHF.

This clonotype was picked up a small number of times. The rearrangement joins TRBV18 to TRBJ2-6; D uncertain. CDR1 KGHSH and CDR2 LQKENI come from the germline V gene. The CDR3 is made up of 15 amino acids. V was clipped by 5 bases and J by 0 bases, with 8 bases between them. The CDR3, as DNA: TGTGCCAGCTCAGGACGGCACTCTGGGGCCAACGTCCTGACTTTC. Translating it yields CASSGRHSGANVLTF.

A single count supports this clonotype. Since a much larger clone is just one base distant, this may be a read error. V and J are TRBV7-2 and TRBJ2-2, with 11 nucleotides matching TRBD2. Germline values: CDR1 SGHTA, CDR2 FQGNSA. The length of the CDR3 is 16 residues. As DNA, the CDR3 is TGTGCCAGCAGCTCTTACTTAGCGGGAGGGACCGGGGAGCCGTTTTTT. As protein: CASSSYLAGGTGEPFF.